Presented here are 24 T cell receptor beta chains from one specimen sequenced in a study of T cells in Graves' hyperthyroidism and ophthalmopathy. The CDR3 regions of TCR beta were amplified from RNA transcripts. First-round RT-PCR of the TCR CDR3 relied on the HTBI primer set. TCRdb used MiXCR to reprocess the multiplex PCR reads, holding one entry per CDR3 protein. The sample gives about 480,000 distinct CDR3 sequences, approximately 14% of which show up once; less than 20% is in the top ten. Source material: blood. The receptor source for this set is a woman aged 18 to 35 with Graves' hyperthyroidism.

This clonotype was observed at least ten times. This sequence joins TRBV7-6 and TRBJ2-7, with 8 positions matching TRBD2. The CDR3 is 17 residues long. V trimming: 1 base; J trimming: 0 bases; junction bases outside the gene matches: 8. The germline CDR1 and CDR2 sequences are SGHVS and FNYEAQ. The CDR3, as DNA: TGTGCCAGCAGCTTAGGATCGCCAAGCGGGAGCTCCTACGAGCAGTACTTC. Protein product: CASSLGSPSGSSYEQYF. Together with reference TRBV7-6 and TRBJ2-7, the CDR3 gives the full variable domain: GAGVSQSPRYKVTKRGQDVALRCDPISGHVSLYWYRQALGQGPEFLTYFNYEAQQDKSGLPNDRFSAERPEGSISTLTIQRTEQRDSAMYRCASSLGSPSGSSYEQYFGPGTRLTVT.

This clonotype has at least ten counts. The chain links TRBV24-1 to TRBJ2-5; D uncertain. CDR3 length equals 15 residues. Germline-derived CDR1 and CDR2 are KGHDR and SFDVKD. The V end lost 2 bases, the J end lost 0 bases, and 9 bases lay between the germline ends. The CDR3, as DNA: TGTGCCACCAGTGATTCTGGCAGGTACCAAGAGACCCAGTACTTC. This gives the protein CATSDSGRYQETQYF.

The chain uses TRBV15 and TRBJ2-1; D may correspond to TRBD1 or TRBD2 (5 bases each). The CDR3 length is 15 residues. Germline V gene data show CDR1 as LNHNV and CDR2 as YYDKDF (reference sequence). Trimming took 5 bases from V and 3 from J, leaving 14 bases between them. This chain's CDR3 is CATSSPGTDYNEQFF. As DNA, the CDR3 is TGTGCCACCAGCTCTCCCGGGACGGACTACAATGAGCAGTTCTTC.

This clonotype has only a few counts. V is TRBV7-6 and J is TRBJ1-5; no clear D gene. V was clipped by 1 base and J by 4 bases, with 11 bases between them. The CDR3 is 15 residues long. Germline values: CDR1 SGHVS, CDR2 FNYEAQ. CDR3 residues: CASSLDSGLNQPQHF. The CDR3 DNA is TGTGCCAGCAGCTTAGATAGCGGTTTGAATCAGCCCCAGCATTTT.

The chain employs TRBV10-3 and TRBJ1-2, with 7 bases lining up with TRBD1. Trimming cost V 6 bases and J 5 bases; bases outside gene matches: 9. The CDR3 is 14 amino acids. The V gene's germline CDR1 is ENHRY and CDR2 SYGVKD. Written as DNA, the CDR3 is TGTGCCATCAGCCGGGACAGCTTGAAATATGGCTACACCTTC. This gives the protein CAISRDSLKYGYTF.

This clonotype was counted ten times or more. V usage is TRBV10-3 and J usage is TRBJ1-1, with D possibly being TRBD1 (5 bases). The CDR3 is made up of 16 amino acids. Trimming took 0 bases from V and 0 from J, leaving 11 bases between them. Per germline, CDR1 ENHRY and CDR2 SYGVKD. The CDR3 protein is CAISESWGTVNTEAFF. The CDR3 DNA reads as TGTGCCATCAGTGAGTCGTGGGGCACCGTGAACACTGAAGCTTTCTTT.

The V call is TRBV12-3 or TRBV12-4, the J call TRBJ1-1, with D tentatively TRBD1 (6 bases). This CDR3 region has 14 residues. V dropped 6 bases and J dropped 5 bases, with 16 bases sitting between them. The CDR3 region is CASRSTGARTEAFF. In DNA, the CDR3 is TGTGCCAGCAGATCGACAGGAGCGAGAACTGAAGCTTTCTTT.

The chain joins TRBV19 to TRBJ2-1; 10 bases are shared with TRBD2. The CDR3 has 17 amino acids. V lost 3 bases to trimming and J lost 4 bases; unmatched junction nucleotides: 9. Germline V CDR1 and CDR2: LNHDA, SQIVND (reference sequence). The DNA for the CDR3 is TGTGCCAGTAGTATCCTGACTAGCGGGTACACTTACAATGAGCAGTTCTTC. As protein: CASSILTSGYTYNEQFF.

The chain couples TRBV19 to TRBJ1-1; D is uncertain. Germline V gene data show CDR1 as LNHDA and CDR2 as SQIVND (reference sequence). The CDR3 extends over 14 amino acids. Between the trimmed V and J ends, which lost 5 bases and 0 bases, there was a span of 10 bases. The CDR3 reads CASSEDTMNTEAFF. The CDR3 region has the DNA TGTGCCAGTAGTGAGGATACCATGAACACTGAAGCTTTCTTT. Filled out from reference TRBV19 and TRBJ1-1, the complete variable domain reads DGGITQSPKYLFRKEGQNVTLSCEQNLNHDAMYWYRQDPGQGLRLIYYSQIVNDFQKGDIAEGYSVSREKKESFPLTVTSAQKNPTAFYLCASSEDTMNTEAFFGQGTRLTVV.

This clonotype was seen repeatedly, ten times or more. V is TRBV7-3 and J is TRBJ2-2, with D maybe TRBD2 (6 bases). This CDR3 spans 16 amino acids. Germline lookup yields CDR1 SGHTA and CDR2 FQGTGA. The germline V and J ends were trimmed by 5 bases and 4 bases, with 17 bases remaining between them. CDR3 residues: CASSPRSGTATGELFF. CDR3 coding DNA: TGTGCCAGCAGCCCTCGGTCCGGGACTGCCACCGGGGAGCTGTTTTTT.

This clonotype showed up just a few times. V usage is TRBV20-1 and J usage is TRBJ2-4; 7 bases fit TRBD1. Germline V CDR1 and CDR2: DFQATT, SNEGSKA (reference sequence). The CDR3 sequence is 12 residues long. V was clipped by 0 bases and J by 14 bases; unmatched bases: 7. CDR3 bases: TGCAGTGCTAGAGATGATGACACAGGGGAGTACTTC. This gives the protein CSARDDDTGEYF.

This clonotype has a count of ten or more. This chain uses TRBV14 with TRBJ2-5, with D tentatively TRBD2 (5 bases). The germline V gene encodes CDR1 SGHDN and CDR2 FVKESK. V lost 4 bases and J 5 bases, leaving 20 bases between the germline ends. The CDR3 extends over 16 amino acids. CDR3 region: CASSRFVGGGRETQYF. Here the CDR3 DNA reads TGTGCCAGCAGCCGATTCGTAGGTGGAGGAAGGGAGACCCAGTACTTC.

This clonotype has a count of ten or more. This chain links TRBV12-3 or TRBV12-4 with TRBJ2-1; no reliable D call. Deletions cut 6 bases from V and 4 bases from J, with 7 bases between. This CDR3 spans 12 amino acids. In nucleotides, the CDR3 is TGTGCCAGCAGCCCTAGGTACAATGAGCAGTTCTTC. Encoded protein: CASSPRYNEQFF.

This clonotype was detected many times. For the CDR3, the DNA is TGTGCCAGCAGGCTCCTTCAGGGGAGGGGAAACACCATATATTTT. Amino acids: CASRLLQGRGNTIYF. The J gene is TRBJ1-3, the V gene TRBV6-1; D is possibly TRBD1 (6 bases). The CDR3 is 15 residues long. The germline gives CDR1 MNHNS, CDR2 SASEGT. Between the trimmed V and J ends, which lost 6 bases and 4 bases, there was a span of 16 bases.

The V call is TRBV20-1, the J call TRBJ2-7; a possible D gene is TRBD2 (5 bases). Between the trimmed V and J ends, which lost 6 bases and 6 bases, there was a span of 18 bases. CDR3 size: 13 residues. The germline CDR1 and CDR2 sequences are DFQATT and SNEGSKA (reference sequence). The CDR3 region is CSAGTSRHAEQYV. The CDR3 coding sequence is TGCAGTGCGGGAACTAGTCGTCATGCCGAGCAGTACGTC.

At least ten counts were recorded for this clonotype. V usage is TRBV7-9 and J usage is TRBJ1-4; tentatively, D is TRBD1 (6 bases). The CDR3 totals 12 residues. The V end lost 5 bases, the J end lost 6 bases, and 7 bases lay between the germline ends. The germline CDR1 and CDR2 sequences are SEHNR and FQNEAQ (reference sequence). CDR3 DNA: TGTGCCAGCAGCGGGGGGCATGAAAAACTGTTTTTT. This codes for CASSGGHEKLFF.

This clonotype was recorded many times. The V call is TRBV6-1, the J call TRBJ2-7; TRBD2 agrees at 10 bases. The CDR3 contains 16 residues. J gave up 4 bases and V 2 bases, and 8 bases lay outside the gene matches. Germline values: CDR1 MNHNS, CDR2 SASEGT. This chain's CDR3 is CASSESRASGSYEQYF. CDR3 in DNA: TGTGCCAGCAGTGAATCTCGGGCTAGCGGGAGTTACGAGCAGTACTTC.

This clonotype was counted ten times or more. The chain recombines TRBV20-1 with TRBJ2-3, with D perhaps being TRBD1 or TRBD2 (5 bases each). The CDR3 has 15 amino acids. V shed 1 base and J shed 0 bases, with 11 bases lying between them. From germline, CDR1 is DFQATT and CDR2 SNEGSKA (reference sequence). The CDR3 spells CSARVPGPSTDTQYF. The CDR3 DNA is TGCAGTGCTAGAGTACCGGGACCTAGCACAGATACGCAGTATTTT.

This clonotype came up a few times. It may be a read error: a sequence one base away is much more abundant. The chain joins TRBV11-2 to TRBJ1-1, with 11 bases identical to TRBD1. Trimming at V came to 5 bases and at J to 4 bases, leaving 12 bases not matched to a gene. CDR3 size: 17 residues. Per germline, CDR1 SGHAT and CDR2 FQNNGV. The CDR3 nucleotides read TGTGCCAGCAGCCCCAGAGAACCGGGACAGGGGGTCACTGAAGCTTTCTTT. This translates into CASSPREPGQGVTEAFF.

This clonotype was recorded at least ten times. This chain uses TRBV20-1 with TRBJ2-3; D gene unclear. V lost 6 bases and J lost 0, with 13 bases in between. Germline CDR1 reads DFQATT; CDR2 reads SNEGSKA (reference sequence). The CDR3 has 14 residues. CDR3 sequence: CSASVRGSTDTQYF. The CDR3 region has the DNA TGCAGTGCAAGCGTTCGCGGTAGCACAGATACGCAGTATTTT.

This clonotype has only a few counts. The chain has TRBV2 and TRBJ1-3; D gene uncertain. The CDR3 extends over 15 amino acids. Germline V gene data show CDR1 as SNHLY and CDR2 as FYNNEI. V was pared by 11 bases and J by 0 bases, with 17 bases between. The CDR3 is CAVPTTFTSGNTIYF. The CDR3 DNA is TGTGCCGTTCCTACGACATTTACCTCTGGAAACACCATATATTTT.

Here the CDR3 reads CASQFGNRLTGYKNIQYF. The CDR3 DNA reads as TGTGCCAGCCAGTTCGGGAACCGCCTGACAGGGTACAAAAACATTCAGTACTTC. The rearrangement uses TRBV12-3 or TRBV12-4 and TRBJ2-4, with 7 bases aligning to TRBD1. V dropped 8 bases and J dropped 3; count of bases not matched to a gene: 19. CDR3 length equals 18 residues.

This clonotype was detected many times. The CDR3 DNA reads TGTGCCAGCAGCGGGGGGACGCGGAACCAAGAGACCCAGTACTTC. Its protein product is CASSGGTRNQETQYF. This chain connects TRBV5-6 to TRBJ2-5; D may be TRBD2 (6 bases). The CDR3 is 15 residues long. Trimming removed 4 bases from V and 0 bases from J, with 13 bases in between. Germline CDR1 SGHDT, CDR2 YYEEEE.

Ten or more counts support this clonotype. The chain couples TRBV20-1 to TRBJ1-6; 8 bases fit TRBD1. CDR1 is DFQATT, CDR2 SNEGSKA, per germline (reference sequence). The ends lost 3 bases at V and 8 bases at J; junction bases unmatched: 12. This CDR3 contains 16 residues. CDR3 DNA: TGCAGTGCTAGGGCCTCCAGGCAGGGGGCTGATTCACCCCTCCACTTT. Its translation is CSARASRQGADSPLHF.